Listed below are T cell receptor beta chains from one sample, sequenced in a study of control samples from healthy donors and cancer patients. The protocol was immunoSEQ multiplex PCR, while the TCRdb copy is restricted to in-frame clones and leaves out a portion. This sample has over 200,000 clones, with approximately 80% found just once. The sample comprised PBMCs. The receptors shown here come from a woman aged 55-69 years with lung cancer. Each CDR3 is given with its conserved first and last residue. A D gene is named only where the DNA matches it firmly. Expanded clones get a size class; other rows say once, few or many, or leave the size out.

d_call: NA; j_call: TRBJ1-5; clone_size: NA; v_call: TRBV3-1/TRBV3-2; cdr3_aa: CASSQAGNQPQHF; cdr3_nt: TGTGCCAGCAGCCAAGCGGGCAATCAGCCCCAGCATTTT
d_call: NA; j_call: TRBJ2-2; clone_size: few; v_call: TRBV2; cdr3_aa: CASTQWRVTGELFF; cdr3_nt: TGTGCCAGCACCCAATGGCGGGTGACCGGGGAGCTGTTTTTT
d_call: NA; j_call: TRBJ2-1; clone_size: NA; v_call: TRBV14; cdr3_aa: CASSQDGAQYNEQFF; cdr3_nt: TGTGCCAGCAGCCAGGACGGAGCCCAGTACAATGAGCAGTTCTTC
d_call: TRBD1; j_call: TRBJ1-2; clone_size: few; v_call: TRBV19; cdr3_aa: CASSARDRDFRGYTF; cdr3_nt: TGTGCCAGTAGCGCGAGGGACAGGGATTTTCGGGGCTACACCTTC
d_call: NA; j_call: TRBJ1-2; clone_size: NA; v_call: TRBV28; cdr3_aa: CASSWYGVANGYTF; cdr3_nt: TGTGCCAGCAGTTGGTACGGGGTGGCTAATGGCTACACCTTC
d_call: NA; j_call: TRBJ1-5; clone_size: NA; v_call: TRBV3-1/TRBV3-2; cdr3_aa: CASSQAPLGGNQPQHF; cdr3_nt: TGTGCCAGCAGCCAAGCCCCATTGGGAGGCAATCAGCCCCAGCATTTT
d_call: TRBD1; j_call: TRBJ2-1; clone_size: NA; v_call: TRBV2; cdr3_aa: CASSGRDVGGEQFF; cdr3_nt: TGTGCCAGCAGTGGCCGAGACGTAGGGGGCGAGCAGTTCTTC
d_call: NA; j_call: TRBJ2-3; clone_size: once; v_call: TRBV11-3; cdr3_aa: CASSSATADTQYF; cdr3_nt: TGTGCCAGCAGCTCGGCGACAGCGGATACGCAGTATTTT
d_call: NA; j_call: TRBJ2-7; clone_size: NA; v_call: TRBV5-1; cdr3_aa: CASSSWGALQVEQYF; cdr3_nt: TGCGCCAGCAGTTCGTGGGGGGCCTTACAAGTCGAGCAGTACTTC
d_call: NA; j_call: TRBJ2-7; clone_size: NA; v_call: TRBV10-3; cdr3_aa: CAISEAGRAVSYEQYF; cdr3_nt: TGTGCCATCAGTGAGGCAGGTCGGGCAGTCTCCTACGAGCAGTACTTC
d_call: NA; j_call: TRBJ2-1; clone_size: few; v_call: TRBV24-1; cdr3_aa: CATSDTLTESEFF; cdr3_nt: TGTGCCACCAGTGATACCCTCACAGAATCGGAGTTCTTC
d_call: NA; j_call: TRBJ2-3; clone_size: once; v_call: TRBV20-1; cdr3_aa: CSAAGDTQYF; cdr3_nt: TGCAGTGCAGCTGGAGATACGCAGTATTTT
d_call: NA; j_call: TRBJ2-1; clone_size: NA; v_call: TRBV4-2; cdr3_aa: CASSQFQDSSYNEQFF; cdr3_nt: TGTGCCAGCAGCCAATTTCAGGACTCCTCCTACAATGAGCAGTTCTTC
d_call: TRBD2; j_call: TRBJ2-2; clone_size: few; v_call: TRBV11-2; cdr3_aa: CASRTAGGPGGELFF; cdr3_nt: TGTGCCAGCAGGACAGCGGGAGGGCCCGGCGGGGAGCTGTTTTTT
d_call: TRBD1; j_call: TRBJ2-1; clone_size: NA; v_call: TRBV15; cdr3_aa: CATSLGTGGSYNEQFF; cdr3_nt: TGTGCCACCAGTCTCGGGACAGGCGGGTCCTACAATGAGCAGTTCTTC
d_call: TRBD1; j_call: TRBJ2-1; clone_size: NA; v_call: TRBV5-1; cdr3_aa: CASSYGQGFNNEQFF; cdr3_nt: TGCGCCAGCAGCTACGGACAGGGTTTCAACAATGAGCAGTTCTTC
d_call: TRBD1; j_call: TRBJ2-6; clone_size: NA; v_call: TRBV6-5; cdr3_aa: CASSADRAGANVLTF; cdr3_nt: TGTGCCAGCAGCGCCGACAGGGCTGGGGCCAACGTCCTGACTTTC
d_call: TRBD1; j_call: TRBJ1-1; clone_size: NA; v_call: TRBV6-4; cdr3_aa: CASSDLIPRGGKNTEAFF; cdr3_nt: TGTGCCAGCAGTGACCTGATCCCCAGGGGGGGGAAGAACACTGAAGCTTTCTTT
d_call: TRBD2; j_call: TRBJ2-7; clone_size: NA; v_call: TRBV3-1/TRBV3-2; cdr3_aa: CASSQGSSGYYEQYF; cdr3_nt: TGTGCCAGCAGCCAAGGCTCTAGCGGATACTACGAGCAGTACTTC
d_call: TRBD2; j_call: TRBJ2-1; clone_size: NA; v_call: TRBV18; cdr3_aa: CASSPTLADNEQFF; cdr3_nt: TGTGCCAGCTCACCGACACTAGCGGACAATGAGCAGTTCTTC
d_call: NA; j_call: TRBJ1-1; clone_size: NA; v_call: TRBV27; cdr3_aa: CASSLNHLNTEAFF; cdr3_nt: TGTGCCAGCAGTTTAAATCACCTGAACACTGAAGCTTTCTTT
d_call: NA; j_call: TRBJ1-3; clone_size: NA; v_call: TRBV9; cdr3_aa: CASSVDDRLIRAGNTIYF; cdr3_nt: TGTGCCAGCAGCGTAGATGACAGGCTAATTAGGGCTGGAAACACCATATATTTT
d_call: NA; j_call: TRBJ1-1; clone_size: NA; v_call: TRBV5-1; cdr3_aa: CASSPQIIGEAFF; cdr3_nt: TGCGCCAGCAGCCCCCAAATAATTGGCGAAGCTTTCTTT
d_call: NA; j_call: TRBJ1-1; clone_size: NA; v_call: TRBV5-8; cdr3_aa: CASSLVETNTEAFF; cdr3_nt: TGTGCCAGCAGCTTGGTGGAGACGAACACTGAAGCTTTCTTT
d_call: TRBD1; j_call: TRBJ1-5; clone_size: NA; v_call: TRBV27; cdr3_aa: CASSSKTGGMPQHF; cdr3_nt: TGTGCCAGCAGTTCCAAGACAGGGGGTATGCCCCAGCATTTT
d_call: NA; j_call: TRBJ2-7; clone_size: NA; v_call: TRBV7-2; cdr3_aa: CASSLVLLAHEQYF; cdr3_nt: TGTGCCAGCAGCTTAGTTCTTTTGGCCCACGAGCAGTACTTC
d_call: NA; j_call: TRBJ1-1; clone_size: NA; v_call: TRBV6-5; cdr3_aa: CASSTGQLDAFF; cdr3_nt: TGTGCCAGCAGTACCGGACAGCTTGACGCTTTCTTT
d_call: NA; j_call: TRBJ2-7; clone_size: NA; v_call: TRBV7-2; cdr3_aa: CASSFAGYEQYF; cdr3_nt: TGTGCCAGCAGCTTTGCGGGTTACGAGCAGTACTTC
d_call: NA; j_call: TRBJ1-1; clone_size: NA; v_call: TRBV10-1; cdr3_aa: CATDKPGITEAFF; cdr3_nt: TGCGCCACCGATAAACCTGGGATCACTGAAGCTTTCTTT
d_call: NA; j_call: TRBJ1-1; clone_size: NA; v_call: TRBV27; cdr3_aa: CASSLGRRGSEAFF; cdr3_nt: TGTGCCAGCAGTTTGGGTAGGAGGGGGTCTGAAGCTTTCTTT
d_call: TRBD1; j_call: TRBJ2-3; clone_size: NA; v_call: TRBV28; cdr3_aa: CASRPWTGTGRSSAVTQYF; cdr3_nt: TGTGCCAGCAGGCCCTGGACCGGGACAGGGAGATCTAGCGCTGTTACGCAGTATTTT
d_call: TRBD1; j_call: TRBJ2-7; clone_size: NA; v_call: TRBV7-2; cdr3_aa: CASSPLGTGAAYEQYF; cdr3_nt: TGTGCCAGCAGCCCCCTTGGGACAGGGGCAGCCTACGAGCAGTACTTC
d_call: NA; j_call: TRBJ1-1; clone_size: few; v_call: TRBV3-1/TRBV3-2; cdr3_aa: CASSGFPGARSEAFF; cdr3_nt: TGTGCCAGCAGCGGGTTCCCGGGGGCGCGGTCTGAAGCTTTCTTT
d_call: NA; j_call: TRBJ1-2; clone_size: NA; v_call: TRBV4-1; cdr3_aa: CASSHGQLTNYGYTF; cdr3_nt: TGCGCCAGCAGCCACGGACAGCTTACTAACTATGGCTACACCTTC
d_call: TRBD1; j_call: TRBJ2-3; clone_size: NA; v_call: TRBV2; cdr3_aa: CASSPGQGTDTQYF; cdr3_nt: TGTGCCAGCAGCCCGGGACAGGGGACAGATACGCAGTATTTT
d_call: NA; j_call: TRBJ2-7; clone_size: NA; v_call: TRBV6-1; cdr3_aa: CASSESTYEQYF; cdr3_nt: TGTGCCAGCAGTGAATCCACCTACGAGCAGTACTTC
d_call: NA; j_call: TRBJ2-2; clone_size: NA; v_call: TRBV4-1; cdr3_aa: CASSHWGENTGELFF; cdr3_nt: TGCGCCAGCAGCCACTGGGGGGAGAACACCGGGGAGCTGTTTTTT
d_call: TRBD1; j_call: TRBJ1-2; clone_size: once; v_call: TRBV7-9; cdr3_aa: CTSSLTGGAGYGYTF; cdr3_nt: TGTACCAGCAGCTTGACAGGGGGCGCCGGCTATGGCTACACCTTC
d_call: NA; j_call: TRBJ2-1; clone_size: NA; v_call: TRBV9; cdr3_aa: CASSAHGSQVYNEQFF; cdr3_nt: TGTGCCAGCAGCGCCCATGGGAGTCAGGTCTACAATGAGCAGTTCTTC
d_call: NA; j_call: TRBJ1-2; clone_size: NA; v_call: TRBV2; cdr3_aa: CASREDSANYGYTF; cdr3_nt: TGTGCCAGCAGGGAGGACAGTGCTAACTATGGCTACACCTTC
d_call: NA; j_call: TRBJ1-4; clone_size: few; v_call: TRBV4-2; cdr3_aa: CASSADIGEKLFF; cdr3_nt: TGTGCCAGCAGCGCGGACATCGGTGAAAAACTGTTTTTT
d_call: NA; j_call: TRBJ1-5; clone_size: NA; v_call: TRBV5-8; cdr3_aa: CASSLQKGSQHF; cdr3_nt: TGTGCCAGCAGCTTGCAGAAAGGGTCCCAGCATTTT
d_call: NA; j_call: TRBJ1-2; clone_size: NA; v_call: TRBV12-3/TRBV12-4; cdr3_aa: CASSSYTGYTF; cdr3_nt: TGTGCCAGCAGTTCCTATACGGGCTACACCTTC
d_call: TRBD2; j_call: TRBJ2-7; clone_size: few; v_call: TRBV12-3/TRBV12-4; cdr3_aa: CASSLAGGDEQYF; cdr3_nt: TGTGCCAGCAGTTTAGCGGGGGGGGACGAGCAGTACTTC
d_call: TRBD2; j_call: TRBJ2-5; clone_size: NA; v_call: TRBV5-1; cdr3_aa: CASSWKLAGGHETQYF; cdr3_nt: TGCGCCAGCAGCTGGAAACTAGCGGGAGGTCATGAGACCCAGTACTTC